Shown below are 25 T cell receptor beta chains from a single sample sequenced in a study of radiotherapy plus CTLA-4 blockade in lung cancer (dated by TCRdb to 2017 to 2018). Receptor amplification or capture employed the immunoSEQ multiplex PCR assay. The table was pulled from immuneACCESS by TCRdb, which kept in-frame rearrangements only. Such tables lose some clones; where checked, under half of the loss comes from unresolved V genes, and the rest has no known cause. The sample table holds about 62,000 clones, of which less than 85% were seen once. The ten largest account for 2.9% of the sample. Sequenced material: peripheral blood, taken from a patient treated with radiotherapy plus ipilimumab. The receptors were sampled from a human donor with non-small cell lung cancer who had a complete response to radiotherapy plus ipilimumab.

The V gene is TRBV2, the J gene TRBJ2-3; 9 bases are shared with TRBD2. J gave up 0 bases and V 6 bases, and 7 bases lay outside the gene matches. CDR3 length: 16 amino acids. Germline CDR1 is SNHLY and CDR2 is FYNNEI. CDR3: CASRPGLAASTDTQYF. The CDR3 nucleotides read TGTGCCAGCAGGCCGGGACTAGCAGCTAGCACAGATACGCAGTATTTT.

As regards this clone: Different DNA sequences within this sample yield the same CDR3. V usage is TRBV6-5 and J usage is TRBJ2-7, with D unresolved. Germline CDR1 and CDR2: MNHEY and SVGAGI. The CDR3 is 15 residues long. Between the trimmed V and J ends, which lost 0 bases and 0 bases, there was a span of 9 bases. The CDR3 region has the DNA TGTGCCAGCAGTTACTCGAGGAGTGGCTCCTACGAGCAGTACTTC. It translates to CASSYSRSGSYEQYF.

The chain is built from TRBV29-1 and TRBJ2-2; TRBD1 matches 12 bases. The CDR3 loop spans 16 amino acids. J lost 6 bases, V lost 6 bases, and 11 bases had no gene match. The germline CDR1 and CDR2 sequences are SQVTM and ANQGSEA. CDR3: CSVPNPGQGAAGELFF. Here the CDR3 DNA reads TGCAGCGTCCCTAACCCGGGACAGGGGGCTGCCGGGGAGCTGTTTTTT.

Remarks on this clone: At one end the junction does not follow the germline gene, possibly because of a read error. The chain links TRBV14 to TRBJ2-1; D perhaps matches TRBD2 (7 bases). Germline V gene data show CDR1 as SGHDN and CDR2 as FVKESK. This CDR3 contains 17 residues. The CDR3 is CASTQDGSRGASHEQFF. CDR3 coding DNA: TGTGCCAGCACCCAAGACGGTAGTCGGGGGGCTAGTCATGAGCAGTTCTTC. Drawing the rest from reference TRBV14 and TRBJ2-1, the complete variable domain is EAGVTQFPSHSVIEKGQTVTLRCDPISGHDNLYWYRRVMGKEIKFLLHFVKESKQDESGMPNNRFLAERTGGTYSTLKVQPAELEDSGVYFCASTQDGSRGASHEQFFGPGTRLTVL.

This clone was seen a handful of times. The chain links TRBV9 to TRBJ2-3; possible D gene TRBD2, 6 bases. Germline V CDR1 and CDR2: SGDLS, YYNGEE. V was shortened by 6 bases and J by 3 bases, with 14 bases between the two germline ends. The CDR3 covers 14 residues. CDR3 nucleotides: TGTGCCAGCACCCGCGGGGCAGTGACAGATACGCAGTATTTT. It yields the protein CASTRGAVTDTQYF.

This clone was observed a few times. The J gene is TRBJ2-7, the V gene TRBV30; D possibly corresponds to TRBD2 (7 bases). Looked up from germline, CDR1 is GTSNPN and CDR2 is SVGIG (reference sequence). The length of the CDR3 is 15 residues. V was clipped by 0 bases and J by 2 bases, with 14 bases between them. The CDR3 nucleotides are TGTGCCTGGAGTGTACCGGGGGGCGGACCCTACGAGCAGTACTTC. Translated, it gives CAWSVPGGGPYEQYF.

The chain links TRBV5-4 to TRBJ2-2; possible D gene TRBD2, 5 bases. CDR1 and CDR2 (germline): SGHNT, YYREEE (reference sequence). The CDR3 contains 16 residues. V was trimmed by 1 base and J by 5 bases, leaving 15 bases between them. CDR3 in amino acids: CASSLFGGRGTGELFF. The CDR3 bases are TGTGCCAGCAGCTTGTTCGGTGGAAGAGGGACCGGGGAGCTGTTTTTT.

This rearrangement joins TRBV13 to TRBJ2-7; perhaps TRBD1 as D (6 bases). This CDR3 is 14 amino acids long. CDR1 and CDR2 (germline): PRHDT, FYEKMQ (reference sequence). Trimming pared 4 bases from V and 2 bases from J, leaving 12 bases between. CDR3 nucleotides: TGTGCCAGCAGCTGGGGGACATCAACCTACGAGCAGTACTTC. It is translated as CASSWGTSTYEQYF. Based on the CDR3 plus reference TRBV13 and TRBJ2-7, the full variable domain is AAGVIQSPRHLIKEKRETATLKCYPIPRHDTVYWYQQGPGQDPQFLISFYEKMQSDKGSIPDRFSAQQFSDYHSELNMSSLELGDSALYFCASSWGTSTYEQYFGPGTRLTVT.

The CDR3 region has the DNA TGTGCCAGCTCCGCGGTGGGGCTCGAGCAGTACTTC. It yields the protein CASSAVGLEQYF. The chain links TRBV18 to TRBJ2-7; TRBD1 might be the D (5 bases). Germline lookup yields CDR1 KGHSH and CDR2 LQKENI. Trimming cost V 6 bases and J 6 bases, with 12 bases left between them. CDR3 length: 12 amino acids.

This sequence joins TRBV18 and TRBJ1-1; the D gene is possibly TRBD1 (6 bases). Trimming left V 1 base short and J 2 bases short, with 8 bases between. CDR1 is KGHSH, CDR2 LQKENI, per germline. The CDR3 runs to 14 residues. The CDR3: CASSPQGGNTEAFF. For the CDR3, the DNA is TGTGCCAGCTCACCACAAGGGGGAAACACTGAAGCTTTCTTT.

The chain has TRBV28 and TRBJ2-7, with D perhaps matching TRBD2 (5 bases). The germline V gene encodes CDR1 MDHEN and CDR2 SYDVKM. The CDR3 is made up of 12 amino acids. The V end was cut by 10 bases, the J end by 0 bases, with 10 bases between. CDR3: CATHRGSYEQYF. Written as DNA, the CDR3 is TGTGCCACACATCGGGGCTCCTACGAGCAGTACTTC.

This chain links TRBV27 with TRBJ2-7; tentative D call: TRBD2 (6 bases). Trimming shortened V by 6 bases and J by 4 bases, and 22 bases separated the two germline ends. The CDR3 totals 16 residues. Per the germline V gene, CDR1 is MNHEY and CDR2 is SMNVEV (reference sequence). The CDR3 nucleotides are TGTGCCAGCAGCCTAAGTTCCCACCCAGGGAGGTACGAGCAGTACTTC. This encodes CASSLSSHPGRYEQYF.

By frequency in the sample, this clone is medium-sized. V and J are TRBV28 and TRBJ2-5; 9 bases line up with TRBD1. The CDR3 has 15 amino acids. The ends lost 4 bases at V and 5 bases at J; junction bases unmatched: 8. The germline gives CDR1 MDHEN, CDR2 SYDVKM. CDR3 residues: CASSSGTGMKETQYF. DNA for the CDR3: TGTGCCAGCAGTTCCGGGACAGGGATGAAGGAGACCCAGTACTTC.

On this clone itself: In the same sample, other DNA sequences code for this CDR3. This rearrangement joins TRBV11-2 to TRBJ2-3, with D hard to call. CDR3 length equals 14 residues. The V and J ends lost 1 base and 1 base respectively, with 6 bases between them. Germline loops: CDR1 SGHAT, CDR2 FQNNGV. CDR3 bases: TGTGCCAGCAGCTTAGTTCCGGGCACAGATACGCAGTATTTT. Its translation: CASSLVPGTDTQYF.

CDR3 sequence (DNA): TGTGCCAGCAGCCCACGACAACCGGGACTAGCGGGACCTAGCACAGATACGCAGTATTTT. This encodes CASSPRQPGLAGPSTDTQYF. J is TRBJ2-3 and V is TRBV13; TRBD2 aligns across 13 bases. Losses at the gene ends were 5 bases for V and 0 bases for J; bases not matched to a gene: 14. The CDR3 length is 20 residues. Germline V lookup: CDR1 PRHDT, CDR2 FYEKMQ (reference sequence).

The genes are TRBV27 and TRBJ1-1; 12 positions agree with TRBD1. V gave up 5 bases and J gave up 7 bases; unmatched junction bases: 5. CDR3 length: 14 residues. CDR1 is MNHEY and CDR2 is SMNVEV in the germline V gene (reference sequence). CDR3 DNA: TGTGCCAGCAGTGCCCGGGACAGGGGGCGTGAAGCTTTCTTT. The encoded protein is CASSARDRGREAFF.

The J gene is TRBJ1-2, the V gene TRBV18, with D perhaps matching TRBD1 (6 bases). The CDR3 runs 13 residues. The germline V gene encodes CDR1 KGHSH and CDR2 LQKENI. V was cut by 8 bases and J by 7 bases, with 17 bases left in between. CDR3 coding DNA: TGTGCCAGCCAAGAGGTCCAGGGGTCTGGCTACACCTTC. It yields the protein CASQEVQGSGYTF.

CDR3 sequence (DNA): TGTGCCAGCAGTTTGAATCAGGGGTTGTATGGCTACACCTTC. Its protein product is CASSLNQGLYGYTF. The gene calls are TRBV27 and TRBJ1-2, with D possibly matching TRBD1 (6 bases). The CDR3 length is 14 residues. Per the germline V gene, CDR1 is MNHEY and CDR2 is SMNVEV (reference sequence). Trimming removed 3 bases at V and 5 bases at J, with 13 bases between.

The chain is built from TRBV28 and TRBJ2-7; TRBD2 is a possible D gene (5 bases). CDR3 size: 14 residues. Germline loops: CDR1 MDHEN, CDR2 SYDVKM. With 3 bases removed from V and 0 bases from J, the gap between germline ends came to 9 bases. The CDR3 loop reads CASSLGGSSYEQYF. The CDR3 DNA follows: TGTGCCAGCAGTTTGGGTGGGAGCTCCTACGAGCAGTACTTC.

The chain has TRBV5-6 and TRBJ2-3; TRBD2 might be the D (6 bases). Between the trimmed V and J ends, which lost 5 bases and 2 bases, there was a span of 15 bases. This CDR3 comprises 15 residues. Germline V gives CDR1 SGHDT, CDR2 YYEEEE. CDR3 sequence: CASSPMTSHTDTQYF. The CDR3 region has the DNA TGTGCCAGCAGTCCGATGACTAGTCACACAGATACGCAGTATTTT.

This clone was seen more than once but under ten times. The chain combines TRBV6-1 with TRBJ1-2; 7 bases match TRBD1. Unmatched junction bases numbered 11, after V lost 11 bases and J lost 5 bases. The CDR3 has 13 amino acids. Per the germline V gene, CDR1 is MNHNS and CDR2 is SASEGT. The CDR3 loop is CAGRDRLGYGYTF. The CDR3 nucleotides are TGTGCCGGCCGGGACAGACTTGGGTATGGCTACACCTTC.

J is TRBJ2-7 and V is TRBV28; D is possibly TRBD1 (6 bases). V lost 6 bases, J lost 8 bases, and 8 bases lay in between. The CDR3 is 10 amino acids. Germline CDR1 reads MDHEN; CDR2 reads SYDVKM. DNA of the CDR3: TGTGCCAGCAGCCGGGACAAGCAGTACTTC. It translates to CASSRDKQYF.

Here the CDR3 reads CASSEFRGVDIQYF. The CDR3, as DNA: TGTGCCAGTAGCGAGTTCCGTGGTGTTGACATTCAGTACTTC. This chain connects TRBV19 to TRBJ2-4; D remains ambiguous. In germline, CDR1 is LNHDA, CDR2 SQIVND (reference sequence). The CDR3 sequence is 14 residues long. V lost 6 bases to trimming and J lost 8 bases, with 17 bases between them. The variable domain in full, with the rest retrieved from reference TRBV19 and TRBJ2-4, is DGGITQSPKYLFRKEGQNVTLSCEQNLNHDAMYWYRQDPGQGLRLIYYSQIVNDFQKGDIAEGYSVSREKKESFPLTVTSAQKNPTAFYLCASSEFRGVDIQYFGAGTRLSVL.

The chain links TRBV19 to TRBJ2-1; TRBD2 matches 13 bases. Germline CDR1 is LNHDA and CDR2 is SQIVND (reference sequence). Germline trimming cut 4 bases from V and 9 bases from J; bases unmatched to any gene: 12. The CDR3 sequence is 17 residues long. CDR3 coding DNA: TGTGCCAGTAGTACAAACCTCGGACTAGCGGGAGCTAGTGAGCAGTTCTTC. This translates into CASSTNLGLAGASEQFF.

Concerning this clone itself: A junction boundary mismatches the germline segment, possibly from a read error. This CDR3 is also generated by other DNA sequences in the sample. This chain links TRBV10-3 with TRBJ2-2; TRBD2 matches at 7 bases. The CDR3 is made up of 17 amino acids. Per germline, CDR1 ENHRY and CDR2 SYGVKD. The CDR3 DNA reads TGTGCCATCAGCGGACTAGGGCCCTCCGCGAACACTGGGGAGCTGTTTTTT. Its protein is CAISGLGPSANTGELFF.